The 32 T cell receptor beta chains below come from one sample, sequenced in a study of cytomegalovirus exposure and HLA in healthy donors. 13 Jbeta primers and 60 Vbeta primers were used for the PCR. Profiled with immunoSEQ multiplex PCR; TCRdb holds only in-frame clones, not every one. The table shows about 170,000 clones, with under 80% occurring only once. The specimen sequenced was PBMCs. These receptors came from a human donor in good health.

The chain recombines TRBV7-9 with TRBJ2-3, with D possibly matching TRBD1 (5 bases). In germline, CDR1 is SEHNR, CDR2 FQNEAQ (reference sequence). This CDR3 spans 16 amino acids. The CDR3 sequence: CAPDPPGRHSTDTQYF. CDR3 in DNA: TGTGCTCCGGACCCCCCAGGGCGTCATTCTACAGATACGCAGTATTTT.

V usage is TRBV6-4 and J usage is TRBJ2-7; 9 bases agree with TRBD1. The length of the CDR3 is 13 residues. Germline V gene sequence: CDR1 MRHNA, CDR2 SNTAGT. J lost 7 bases, V lost 6 bases, and 7 bases had no gene match. CDR3 loop: CASSVGQGCEQYF. The CDR3 region has the DNA TGTGCCAGCAGCGTCGGACAGGGGTGTGAGCAGTACTTC.

V usage is TRBV6-5 and J usage is TRBJ2-3, with D perhaps TRBD1 (6 bases). The CDR3 consists of 13 residues. Looked up from germline, CDR1 is MNHEY and CDR2 is SVGAGI. Trimming cost V 8 bases and J 3 bases, with 12 bases left between them. The CDR3 is CASYRVGTDTQYF. CDR3 nucleotides: TGTGCCAGCTACAGGGTAGGGACAGATACGCAGTATTTT.

As DNA, the CDR3 is TGTGCCAGCAGCTTAGGGGACAGGCTCCCTGGAAACACCATATATTTT. Protein product: CASSLGDRLPGNTIYF. The chain joins TRBV7-8 to TRBJ1-3, with TRBD1 matching over 8 bases. Trimming at V came to 1 base and at J to 2 bases, leaving 4 bases not matched to a gene. The CDR3 loop spans 16 amino acids. Germline CDR1 SGHVS, CDR2 FQNEAQ.

The CDR3 region is CASSSRQELYGYTF. In nucleotides, the CDR3 is TGTGCCAGCAGCTCAAGACAGGAATTATATGGCTACACCTTC. The chain uses TRBV7-9 and TRBJ1-2; maybe TRBD1 (6 bases). Germline V CDR1 and CDR2: SEHNR, FQNEAQ (reference sequence). V shed 4 bases and J shed 5 bases, with 14 bases lying between them. The CDR3 totals 14 residues.

The V call is TRBV11-2, the J call TRBJ2-5, with TRBD2 matching 8 bases. The tail of the sequence fits TRBJ2-7 better, so the J call may be wrong. The germline V gene has CDR1 SGHAT and CDR2 FQNNGV. CDR3 length: 14 amino acids. For the CDR3, the DNA is TGTGCCAGCAGACGGGAGGGGCCTACCTACGAGCAGTACTTC. It codes for CASRREGPTYEQYF.

This clone is a singleton in its sample. The rearrangement joins TRBV6-5 to TRBJ1-5; D not certain. From germline, CDR1 is MNHEY and CDR2 SVGAGI. There are 14 residues in the CDR3. The ends were cut back, 2 bases at V and 3 bases at J, with 8 bases in the middle. The chain's CDR3 is CASSYNPNNQPQHF. Here the CDR3 DNA reads TGTGCCAGCAGTTACAACCCTAACAATCAGCCCCAGCATTTT.

The genes are TRBV5-6 and TRBJ1-1, with 7 bases aligning to TRBD1. The CDR3 has 15 amino acids. Trimming at V came to 6 bases and at J to 1 base, leaving 9 bases not matched to a gene. Germline loops: CDR1 SGHDT, CDR2 YYEEEE. The chain's CDR3 is CASTGQDEGNTEAFF. The DNA of the CDR3 is TGTGCCAGCACCGGACAGGATGAGGGGAACACTGAAGCTTTCTTT. Using reference TRBV5-6 and TRBJ1-1 for the parts outside the CDR3, the full variable domain is DAGVTQSPTHLIKTRGQQVTLRCSPKSGHDTVSWYQQALGQGPQFIFQYYEEEERQRGNFPDRFSGHQFPNYSSELNVNALLLGDSALYLCASTGQDEGNTEAFFGQGTRLTVV.

The chain carries TRBV7-9 and TRBJ1-1, with D possibly matching TRBD1 (5 bases). V lost 5 bases to trimming and J lost 4 bases, with 17 bases between them. CDR1 is SEHNR and CDR2 is FQNEAQ in the germline V gene (reference sequence). The CDR3 spans 15 residues. The CDR3 sequence is CASSPPLGQFTEAFF. CDR3 in DNA: TGTGCCAGCAGCCCCCCCCTGGGGCAGTTCACTGAAGCTTTCTTT.

This chain links TRBV7-8 with TRBJ1-6; 12 positions agree with TRBD1. The J segment lost 9 bases and the V segment lost 5 bases, leaving 8 bases of the junction unmatched. The CDR3 loop spans 16 amino acids. Germline V gene data show CDR1 as SGHVS and CDR2 as FQNEAQ. CDR3 coding DNA: TGTGCCAGCAGCGGCGGGACAGGGGGCGGCTTTTCACCCCTCCACTTT. Protein: CASSGGTGGGFSPLHF.

Comment on this clone: At one end the junction does not follow the germline gene, possibly because of a read error. The chain is built from TRBV11-3 and TRBJ2-1; 14 bases match TRBD2. There are 13 residues in the CDR3. Germline-derived CDR1 and CDR2 are SGHNT and YENEEA. The CDR3 here is CASSMTSGGALVF. In nucleotides, the CDR3 is TGTGCCAGCAGCATGACTAGCGGGGGGGCCTTGGTCTTC.

The chain links TRBV2 to TRBJ2-7; 9 bases map to TRBD1. Per the germline V gene, CDR1 is SNHLY and CDR2 is FYNNEI. The CDR3 consists of 13 residues. J was trimmed by 5 bases and V by 6 bases; bases with no gene match: 5. CDR3 region: CASRAGTGNEQYF. Written as DNA, the CDR3 is TGTGCCAGCAGGGCCGGGACAGGGAACGAGCAGTACTTC. Looking up the rest from reference TRBV2 and TRBJ2-7 gives the full variable domain: EPEVTQTPSHQVTQMGQEVILRCVPISNHLYFYWYRQILGQKVEFLVSFYNNEISEKSEIFDDQFSVERPDGSNFTLKIRSTKLEDSAMYFCASRAGTGNEQYFGPGTRLTVT.

This clone was counted only a few times. The chain joins TRBV2 to TRBJ2-7, with 8 bases fitting TRBD1. The junction had 6 bases not matched to a gene; V was cut back by 8 bases and J by 0 bases. Germline V gene sequence: CDR1 SNHLY, CDR2 FYNNEI. The length of the CDR3 is 14 residues. CDR3 in amino acids: CASLGQEVSYEQYF. The CDR3 region has the DNA TGTGCCAGCCTGGGACAGGAGGTCTCCTACGAGCAGTACTTC. Looking up the rest from reference TRBV2 and TRBJ2-7 gives the full variable domain: EPEVTQTPSHQVTQMGQEVILRCVPISNHLYFYWYRQILGQKVEFLVSFYNNEISEKSEIFDDQFSVERPDGSNFTLKIRSTKLEDSAMYFCASLGQEVSYEQYFGPGTRLTVT.

This clone was found once. The chain is built from TRBV18 and TRBJ1-2, with a possible D match to TRBD1 (6 bases). V gave up 3 bases and J gave up 3 bases, with 14 bases separating them. CDR1 and CDR2 (germline): KGHSH, LQKENI. The CDR3 sequence is 15 residues long. In DNA, the CDR3 is TGTGCCAGCTCACCGGAACAGGGAGGGGACTATGGCTACACCTTC. Amino acid sequence: CASSPEQGGDYGYTF.

The chain uses TRBV7-9 and TRBJ2-7; 7 bases are shared with TRBD1. Trimming removed 5 bases from V and 2 bases from J; junction bases left unmatched: 6. The CDR3 runs 14 residues. Germline CDR1 SEHNR, CDR2 FQNEAQ (reference sequence). The CDR3 DNA follows: TGTGCCAGCAGCACATTGGACAGGCCCTACGAGCAGTACTTC. This translates into CASSTLDRPYEQYF.

V gene TRBV11-2 combines with J gene TRBJ1-1, with 8 bases fitting TRBD1. Germline V gene data show CDR1 as SGHAT and CDR2 as FQNNGV. Trimming removed 5 bases from V and 1 base from J; junction bases left unmatched: 6. This CDR3 spans 15 amino acids. Here the CDR3 reads CASSPDRGRNTEAFF. The CDR3 coding sequence is TGTGCCAGCAGCCCAGACAGGGGTCGGAACACTGAAGCTTTCTTT. The entire variable domain, with the rest obtained from reference TRBV11-2 and TRBJ1-1, is as follows: EAGVAQSPRYKIIEKRQSVAFWCNPISGHATLYWYQQILGQGPKLLIQFQNNGVVDDSQLPKDRFSAERLKGVDSTLKIQPAKLEDSAVYLCASSPDRGRNTEAFFGQGTRLTVV.

The genes are TRBV4-1 and TRBJ1-2; D is ambiguous. The V and J ends lost 1 base and 0 bases respectively, with 9 bases between them. The CDR3 extends over 15 amino acids. Germline CDR1 reads MGHRA; CDR2 reads YSYEKL. CDR3 region: CASSQGGRPNYGYTF. The CDR3 DNA reads TGCGCCAGCAGCCAAGGCGGTCGCCCTAACTATGGCTACACCTTC.

The chain couples TRBV7-2 to TRBJ2-3, with D hard to call. V was shortened by 2 bases and J by 4 bases, with 13 bases between the two germline ends. This CDR3 is built from 15 residues. Germline V CDR1 and CDR2: SGHTA, FQGNSA. CDR3 in amino acids: CASSLTTVRADTQYF. Written as DNA, the CDR3 is TGTGCCAGCAGCTTAACAACAGTCCGAGCAGATACGCAGTATTTT.

A word on this clone: At the DNA level, this CDR3 is encoded by other sequences in the same sample as well. The chain uses TRBV9 and TRBJ1-3; unclear D gene. From germline, CDR1 is SGDLS and CDR2 YYNGEE. The CDR3 has 14 residues. Trimming took off 0 bases at V and 4 bases at J, with 8 bases between the two ends. This chain's CDR3 is CASSVGTGGNTIYF. The DNA of the CDR3 is TGTGCCAGCAGCGTAGGGACGGGGGGAAACACCATATATTTT.

The rearrangement joins TRBV28 to TRBJ1-5; D gene uncertain. V was clipped by 3 bases and J by 0 bases, with 15 bases between them. The CDR3 is 17 amino acids. CDR1 and CDR2 (germline): MDHEN, SYDVKM. CDR3 sequence: CASSFRKTRISNQPQHF. In nucleotides, the CDR3 is TGTGCCAGCAGTTTCCGAAAGACCAGGATTAGCAATCAGCCCCAGCATTTT.

The chain combines TRBV2 with TRBJ1-1, with TRBD1 as a possible D gene (6 bases). V lost 6 bases and J lost 3, with 14 bases in between. The length of the CDR3 is 14 residues. Germline V CDR1 and CDR2: SNHLY, FYNNEI. CDR3 sequence reads: CASRRDIGDTEAFF. DNA of the CDR3: TGTGCCAGCAGAAGGGACATAGGGGACACTGAAGCTTTCTTT.

This chain links TRBV7-2 with TRBJ2-5; D perhaps matches TRBD1 (6 bases). The CDR3 is made up of 16 amino acids. With 5 bases removed from V and 5 bases from J, the gap between germline ends came to 21 bases. Per germline, CDR1 SGHTA and CDR2 FQGNSA. In DNA form, the CDR3 reads TGTGCCAGCAGCCCCCCTCGTTTGGGGGCGGCGGAGACCCAGTACTTC. It yields the protein CASSPPRLGAAETQYF.

A few counts support this clone. V and J are TRBV7-9 and TRBJ2-7; 8 bases fit TRBD1. V was clipped by 5 bases and J by 4 bases; unmatched bases: 10. There are 15 residues in the CDR3. CDR1 is SEHNR and CDR2 is FQNEAQ in the germline V gene (reference sequence). CDR3 DNA: TGTGCCAGCAGCATGACAGGGGACCGATTTTACGAGCAGTACTTC. Amino acid sequence: CASSMTGDRFYEQYF.

This chain uses TRBV6-6 with TRBJ2-1; 8 bases line up with TRBD1. Germline V gene sequence: CDR1 MNHNY, CDR2 SVGAGI (reference sequence). After removal of 7 bases from V and 6 bases from J, the junction contained 8 bases not matched to a gene. This CDR3 region has 14 residues. CDR3 DNA: TGTGCCAGCATCCAAGGACAGGGAGGCAATGAGCAGTTCTTC. Translated, it gives CASIQGQGGNEQFF.

Concerning this clone: This same CDR3 is encoded by further DNA sequences in the sample. The chain employs TRBV5-1 and TRBJ2-5, with TRBD1 identical over 10 bases. In germline, CDR1 is SGHRS, CDR2 YFSETQ. V lost 4 bases to trimming and J lost 5 bases; unmatched junction nucleotides: 5. The CDR3 has 14 amino acids. Here the CDR3 reads CASSLTGQGETQYF. The CDR3 DNA reads as TGCGCCAGCAGCCTTACGGGACAGGGGGAGACCCAGTACTTC.

The J gene is TRBJ2-1, the V gene TRBV7-9; 9 positions match TRBD2. Germline-derived CDR1 and CDR2 are SEHNR and FQNEAQ (reference sequence). This CDR3 is built from 19 residues. J gave up 4 bases and V 1 base, and 14 bases lay outside the gene matches. CDR3 in DNA: TGTGCCAGCAGCTTAGATCCCAGCGGGGGGCCTAACCCATACAATGAGCAGTTCTTC. Its translation: CASSLDPSGGPNPYNEQFF.

The chain recombines TRBV10-2 with TRBJ2-1, with D maybe TRBD2 (6 bases). Germline V gene data show CDR1 as WSHSY and CDR2 as SAAADI. V lost 8 bases and J 8 bases, leaving 10 bases between the germline ends. The CDR3 loop spans 11 amino acids. This chain's CDR3 is CASSEGHEQFF. Written as DNA, the CDR3 is TGCGCCAGCTCGGAGGGGCATGAGCAGTTCTTC.

J is TRBJ2-7 and V is TRBV29-1; 8 positions agree with TRBD1. The V and J ends lost 5 bases and 2 bases, in that order; junction bases with no gene match: 5. The germline gives CDR1 SQVTM, CDR2 ANQGSEA. CDR3 length: 13 amino acids. In nucleotides, the CDR3 is TGCAGCGTTACCTGGACAGGGACCTACGAGCAGTACTTC. This gives the protein CSVTWTGTYEQYF.

This chain uses TRBV29-1 with TRBJ2-3, with TRBD2 matching over 13 bases. The V gene's germline CDR1 is SQVTM and CDR2 ANQGSEA. The CDR3 is made up of 14 amino acids. V shed 6 bases, J shed 4 bases, and the junction held 4 bases outside the gene matches. CDR3 nucleotides: TGCAGCGTGGGGACTAGCGGGGTCCCAGATACGCAGTATTTT. Its translation is CSVGTSGVPDTQYF.

The chain joins TRBV29-1 to TRBJ1-1, with D hard to call. The ends were cut back, 7 bases at V and 5 bases at J, with 11 bases in the middle. The CDR3 totals 11 residues. Germline assignment: CDR1 SQVTM and CDR2 ANQGSEA. The CDR3 nucleotides are TGCAGCGCCCCAGGAGGGACTGAAGCTTTCTTT. This translates into CSAPGGTEAFF.

The J gene is TRBJ1-5, the V gene TRBV27; 9 nucleotides match TRBD1. Germline values: CDR1 MNHEY, CDR2 SMNVEV (reference sequence). V dropped 6 bases and J dropped 5; count of bases not matched to a gene: 8. The CDR3 has 15 amino acids. DNA for the CDR3: TGTGCCAGCAGCTTCCCGGGACAGGGACATCAGCCCCAGCATTTT. Translated: CASSFPGQGHQPQHF.

The chain carries TRBV6-1 and TRBJ2-7; D is ambiguous. With 10 bases removed from V and 5 bases from J, the gap between germline ends came to 12 bases. The CDR3 runs 11 residues. CDR1 is MNHNS, CDR2 SASEGT, per germline. The CDR3 loop reads CATTGLDEQYF. The CDR3 DNA is TGTGCCACTACCGGGTTGGACGAGCAGTACTTC.